This passage covers 19 T cell receptor beta chains from one sample sequenced in a study of T cells in Graves' hyperthyroidism and ophthalmopathy. Regions amplified from RNA transcripts were the TCR beta CDR3 regions. First-round RT-PCR targeting the TCR CDR3 was performed with the HTBI primer set. A single record per CDR3 protein comes from TCRdb applying MiXCR to the multiplex PCR reads. The sample lists 600,000 to 650,000 distinct CDR3 sequences, less than 25% occurring once. Sample: blood. The receptors come from a man in his thirties or forties with Graves' ophthalmopathy.

This clonotype was counted at least ten times. A read error may produce the germline difference seen at one junction end. CDR3 in DNA: TGCGCCAGCAGCTTGGCCGGACAGGGGGCCTCCTCCGAGCAGTACTTC. It codes for CASSLAGQGASSEQYF. The chain links TRBV5-1 to TRBJ2-7, with 11 bases lining up with TRBD1. CDR3 length: 16 amino acids. Germline V CDR1 and CDR2: SGHRS, YFSETQ.

This clonotype was seen a few times. The rearrangement uses TRBV30 and TRBJ2-6, with D perhaps TRBD2 (5 bases). V was clipped by 4 bases and J by 4 bases, with 11 bases between them. Germline CDR1 GTSNPN, CDR2 SVGIG (reference sequence). CDR3 length: 14 residues. CDR3 nucleotides: TGTGCCTGGACGGTGGGAGTGGGGGCCAACGTCCTGACTTTC. This translates into CAWTVGVGANVLTF. The variable domain in full, with the rest retrieved from reference TRBV30 and TRBJ2-6, is SQTIHQWPATLVQPVGSPLSLECTVEGTSNPNLYWYRQAAGRGLQLLFYSVGIGQISSEVPQNLSASRPQDRQFILSSKKLLLSDSGFYLCAWTVGVGANVLTFGAGSRLTVL.

This clonotype was seen repeatedly, ten times or more. The junction differs from germline at one of its ends, possibly a read error. The chain couples TRBV28 to TRBJ2-7; unclear D gene. CDR3 length equals 13 residues. CDR1 and CDR2 from the germline V gene are MDHEN and SYDVKM. The CDR3 loop is CASSFIGSYEQYF. In DNA form, the CDR3 reads TGCGCCAGCAGCTTCATAGGTTCCTACGAGCAGTACTTC.

There are many counts of this clonotype. The chain couples TRBV28 to TRBJ2-1; 10 bases agree with TRBD1. CDR1 is MDHEN, CDR2 SYDVKM, per germline. The CDR3 loop spans 16 amino acids. Trimming removed 6 bases from V and 4 bases from J; junction bases left unmatched: 9. This chain's CDR3 is CASSSTGGRVYNEQFF. The DNA for the CDR3 is TGTGCCAGCAGCTCGACAGGGGGCAGGGTGTACAATGAGCAGTTCTTC.

About this clonotype itself: This may arise from a read error, as a much more abundant clone is one base away. The chain couples TRBV30 to TRBJ1-5; D unclear. This CDR3 is 13 amino acids long. Deletions cut 2 bases from V and 5 bases from J, with 10 bases between. The germline V gene has CDR1 GTSNPN and CDR2 SVGIG (reference sequence). CDR3 nucleotide sequence: TGTGCCTGGAGTAAAGGTGGCGATCAGCCCCAGCATTTT. Encoded protein: CAWSKGGDQPQHF.

Turning to this clonotype: Just one base apart from a much larger clone, this may be a read error. The rearrangement uses TRBV28 and TRBJ1-1, with D perhaps TRBD1 (5 bases). The V end was cut by 5 bases, the J end by 0 bases, with 16 bases between. Germline CDR1 and CDR2: MDHEN and SYDVKM. The CDR3 extends over 16 amino acids. CDR3: CASSLIGAGLNTEAFF. CDR3 coding DNA: TGTGCCAGCAGTCTAATTGGGGCAGGACTGAACACTGAAGCTTTCTTT.

In its sample, this clonotype was seen many times. The J gene is TRBJ2-7, the V gene TRBV6-5; D not certain. Trimming took 2 bases from V and 0 from J, leaving 17 bases between them. CDR1 and CDR2 (germline): MNHEY, SVGAGI. The CDR3 has 17 amino acids. The CDR3 reads CASSYGVNRLNSYEQYF. CDR3 DNA: TGTGCCAGCAGTTACGGCGTAAACAGACTTAACTCCTACGAGCAGTACTTC.

The chain is built from TRBV29-1 and TRBJ2-1, with TRBD2 as a possible D gene (6 bases). Germline-derived CDR1 and CDR2 are SQVTM and ANQGSEA. This CDR3 has 11 residues. Trimming took off 3 bases at V and 7 bases at J, with 7 bases between the two ends. CDR3 amino acids: CSVEGLNEQFF. CDR3 nucleotide sequence: TGCAGCGTTGAGGGACTTAATGAGCAGTTCTTC.

This clonotype was detected ten times or more. The chain couples TRBV2 to TRBJ1-2; D might be TRBD1 (5 bases). Germline values: CDR1 SNHLY, CDR2 FYNNEI. The CDR3 is 15 residues long. Trimming left V 1 base short and J 4 bases short, with 13 bases between. CDR3 sequence reads: CASSEEEGQIYGYTF. The CDR3 bases are TGTGCCAGCAGTGAAGAGGAGGGGCAGATCTATGGCTACACCTTC.

The chain is built from TRBV19 and TRBJ2-2, with a possible D match to TRBD2 (6 bases). CDR1 is LNHDA and CDR2 is SQIVND in the germline V gene (reference sequence). The V end was cut by 3 bases, the J end by 8 bases, with 19 bases between. This CDR3 contains 16 residues. CDR3 sequence: CASSMATRVISGELFF. The CDR3 DNA reads as TGTGCCAGTAGTATGGCGACTAGGGTCATATCGGGGGAGCTGTTTTTT.

This clonotype has a handful of counts. This rearrangement joins TRBV27 to TRBJ1-3; 7 nucleotides match TRBD1. Trimming took 2 bases from V and 4 from J; bases not matched to a gene: 5. Germline CDR1 is MNHEY and CDR2 is SMNVEV (reference sequence). The CDR3 length is 15 residues. The CDR3 loop is CASSLRGQQGNTIYF. The DNA for the CDR3 is TGTGCCAGCAGTTTAAGGGGACAGCAGGGAAACACCATATATTTT.

The chain's CDR3 is CASSADRGGNEQYF. In nucleotides, the CDR3 is TGTGCCAGCAGTGCTGACAGGGGAGGAAACGAGCAGTACTTC. The chain is built from TRBV27 and TRBJ2-7; TRBD1 agrees at 8 bases. From germline, CDR1 is MNHEY and CDR2 SMNVEV (reference sequence). The CDR3 has 14 amino acids. Germline trimming cut 5 bases from V and 5 bases from J; bases unmatched to any gene: 8.

This clonotype was counted many times. The rearrangement joins TRBV30 to TRBJ1-6; D possibly corresponds to TRBD1 (6 bases). The CDR3 has 13 amino acids. The germline gives CDR1 GTSNPN, CDR2 SVGIG (reference sequence). Deletions cut 8 bases from V and 9 bases from J, with 17 bases between. In nucleotides, the CDR3 is TGTGCCAGGACTCAGGGGCCCGGTTCACCCCTCCACTTT. Its protein is CARTQGPGSPLHF.

On this clonotype itself: A much larger clone differs by one base, so this may be a read error. The rearrangement uses TRBV27 and TRBJ1-5; no clear D. The CDR3 consists of 15 residues. Germline CDR1 is MNHEY and CDR2 is SMNVEV (reference sequence). CDR3 bases: TGTGCCAGCAGTCCAACTTGGGGTTCCAATCAGCCCCGGCATTTT. This sequence encodes CASSPTWGSNQPRHF.

This clonotype showed up just a few times. The chain links TRBV27 to TRBJ2-7, with D tentatively TRBD2 (5 bases). The germline V gene encodes CDR1 MNHEY and CDR2 SMNVEV (reference sequence). V lost 3 bases, J lost 5 bases, and 14 bases lay in between. This CDR3 has 14 residues. This chain's CDR3 is CASSFKRESNEQYF. The CDR3 region has the DNA TGTGCCAGCAGTTTCAAGAGGGAATCGAACGAGCAGTACTTC.

This clonotype was observed a handful of times. V is TRBV12-3 or TRBV12-4 and J is TRBJ2-2; 16 bases agree with TRBD2. This CDR3 contains 21 residues. The V segment lost 6 bases and the J segment 2 bases; nucleotides outside the gene matches: 15. The CDR3 sequence is CASRGLAGTSGRAFNTGELFF. The CDR3 DNA is TGTGCCAGCAGAGGCCTAGCCGGGACTAGCGGGAGGGCCTTCAACACCGGGGAGCTGTTTTTT.

The table lists this clonotype with many counts. This chain links TRBV20-1 with TRBJ2-7; D is possibly TRBD2 (6 bases). V was trimmed by 0 bases and J by 2 bases, leaving 14 bases between them. Per the germline V gene, CDR1 is DFQATT and CDR2 is SNEGSKA (reference sequence). The CDR3 has 15 residues. CDR3 residues: CSARDILASTYEQYF. The CDR3 DNA follows: TGCAGTGCTAGAGATATCCTAGCGTCAACCTACGAGCAGTACTTC.

In its sample, this clonotype was seen a few times. The V gene is TRBV7-2, the J gene TRBJ2-7, with 13 positions matching TRBD2. The CDR3 length is 15 residues. The germline V gene encodes CDR1 SGHTA and CDR2 FQGNSA. Germline trimming cut 2 bases from V and 5 bases from J; bases unmatched to any gene: 3. The CDR3 DNA reads as TGTGCCAGCAGCTTATCCGGGACTAGCGGGAACGAGCAGTACTTC. This translates into CASSLSGTSGNEQYF.

This chain joins TRBV18 and TRBJ2-7, with unresolved D. Germline assignment: CDR1 KGHSH and CDR2 LQKENI. The germline V and J ends were trimmed by 2 bases and 6 bases, with 11 bases remaining between them. The CDR3 covers 13 residues. The CDR3: CASSPDILSEQYF. In DNA, the CDR3 is TGTGCCAGCTCACCAGACATCTTGTCCGAGCAGTACTTC.